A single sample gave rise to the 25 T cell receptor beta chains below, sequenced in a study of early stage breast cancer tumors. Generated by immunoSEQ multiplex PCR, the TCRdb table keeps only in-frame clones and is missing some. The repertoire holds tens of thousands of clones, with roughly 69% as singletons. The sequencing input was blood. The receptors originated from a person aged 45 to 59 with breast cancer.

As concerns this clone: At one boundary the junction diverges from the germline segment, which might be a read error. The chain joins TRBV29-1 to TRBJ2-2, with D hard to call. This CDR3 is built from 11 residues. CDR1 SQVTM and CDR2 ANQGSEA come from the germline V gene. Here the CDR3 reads CSGLNAGELFF. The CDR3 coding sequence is TGCAGCGGACTGAACGCCGGGGAGCTGTTTTTT.

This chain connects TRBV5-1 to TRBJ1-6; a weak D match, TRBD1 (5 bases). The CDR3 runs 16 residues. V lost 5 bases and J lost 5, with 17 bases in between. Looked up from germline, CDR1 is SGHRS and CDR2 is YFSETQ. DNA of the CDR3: TGCGCCAGCAGACAAGATACAGGCGCAGATAATTCACCCCTCCACTTT. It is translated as CASRQDTGADNSPLHF.

CDR3 nucleotide sequence: TGTGCCAGCTCACCTCCAGGTGGAAACACCATATATTTT. Translation gives CASSPPGGNTIYF. The chain joins TRBV18 to TRBJ1-3, with D uncertain. With 3 bases removed from V and 3 bases from J, the gap between germline ends came to 6 bases. This CDR3 contains 13 residues. Germline CDR1 KGHSH, CDR2 LQKENI.

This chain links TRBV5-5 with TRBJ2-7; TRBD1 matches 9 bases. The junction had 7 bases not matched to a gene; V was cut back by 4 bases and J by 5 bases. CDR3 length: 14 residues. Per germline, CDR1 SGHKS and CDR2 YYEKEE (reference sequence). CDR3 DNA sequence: TGTGCCAGCAGCAGGGGGACAGGGCAAGACGAGCAGTACTTC. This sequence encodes CASSRGTGQDEQYF.

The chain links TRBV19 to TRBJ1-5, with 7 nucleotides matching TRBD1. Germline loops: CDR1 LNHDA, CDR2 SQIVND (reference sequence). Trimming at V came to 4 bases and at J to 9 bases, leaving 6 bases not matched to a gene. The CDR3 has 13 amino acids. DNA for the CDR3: TGTGCCAGTAGTAGTCAGGGGGTTGGGCCCCAGCATTTT. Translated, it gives CASSSQGVGPQHF.

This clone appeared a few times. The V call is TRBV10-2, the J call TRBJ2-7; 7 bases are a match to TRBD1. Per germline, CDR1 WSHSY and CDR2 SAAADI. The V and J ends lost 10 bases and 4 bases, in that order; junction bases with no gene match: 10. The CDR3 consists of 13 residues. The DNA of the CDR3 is TGCGCCACCCAGACAGGGACGATGTACGAGCAGTACTTC. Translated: CATQTGTMYEQYF.

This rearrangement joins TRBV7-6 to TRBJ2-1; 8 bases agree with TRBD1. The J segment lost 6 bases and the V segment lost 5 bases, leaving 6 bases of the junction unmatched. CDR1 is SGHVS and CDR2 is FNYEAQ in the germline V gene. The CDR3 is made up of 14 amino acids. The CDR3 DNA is TGTGCCAGCAGCCAGGGGGGACAGGCCAATGAGCAGTTCTTC. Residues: CASSQGGQANEQFF.

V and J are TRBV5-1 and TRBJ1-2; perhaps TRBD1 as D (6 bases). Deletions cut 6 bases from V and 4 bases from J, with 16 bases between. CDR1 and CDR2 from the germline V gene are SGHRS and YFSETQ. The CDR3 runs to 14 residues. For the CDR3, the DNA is TGCGCCAGCACGTTTGGGGACACGAGCTATGGCTACACCTTC. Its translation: CASTFGDTSYGYTF. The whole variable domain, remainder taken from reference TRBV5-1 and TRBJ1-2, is KAGVTQTPRYLIKTRGQQVTLSCSPISGHRSVSWYQQTPGQGLQFLFEYFSETQRNKGNFPGRFSGRQFSNSRSEMNVSTLELGDSALYLCASTFGDTSYGYTFGSGTRLTVV.

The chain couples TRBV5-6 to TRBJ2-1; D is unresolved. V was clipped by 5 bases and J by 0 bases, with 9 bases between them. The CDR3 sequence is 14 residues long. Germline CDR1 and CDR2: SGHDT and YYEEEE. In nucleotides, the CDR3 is TGTGCCAGCAGTCCTCGGTCCTCCTACAATGAGCAGTTCTTC. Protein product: CASSPRSSYNEQFF.

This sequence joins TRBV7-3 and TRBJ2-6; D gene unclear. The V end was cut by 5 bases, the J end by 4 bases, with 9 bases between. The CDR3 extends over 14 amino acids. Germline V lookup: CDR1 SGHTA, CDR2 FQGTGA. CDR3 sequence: CASSRSSGANVLTF. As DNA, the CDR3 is TGTGCCAGCAGCCGTTCTTCCGGGGCCAACGTCCTGACTTTC.

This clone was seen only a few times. CDR3 coding DNA: TGTGCCAGCAGTTTAAGGGAAGGGGACTATGGCTACACCTTC. Translated, it gives CASSLREGDYGYTF. The rearrangement uses TRBV27 and TRBJ1-2; tentatively, D is TRBD1 (5 bases). Germline CDR1 MNHEY, CDR2 SMNVEV (reference sequence). V shed 2 bases and J shed 3 bases, with 10 bases lying between them. This CDR3 is built from 14 residues.

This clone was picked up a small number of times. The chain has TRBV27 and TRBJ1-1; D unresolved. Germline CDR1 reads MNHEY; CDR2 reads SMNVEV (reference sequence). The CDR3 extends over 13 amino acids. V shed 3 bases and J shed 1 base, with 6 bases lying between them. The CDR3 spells CASSFPGNTEAFF. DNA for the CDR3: TGTGCCAGCAGTTTCCCAGGGAACACTGAAGCTTTCTTT.

This chain's CDR3 is CASSPRTADTEAFF. CDR3 DNA sequence: TGTGCCAGCAGCCCCAGAACGGCGGACACTGAAGCTTTCTTT. The chain employs TRBV13 and TRBJ1-1; D call uncertain. V lost 5 bases to trimming and J lost 3 bases, with 13 bases between them. Germline loops: CDR1 PRHDT, CDR2 FYEKMQ (reference sequence). This CDR3 is 14 amino acids long.

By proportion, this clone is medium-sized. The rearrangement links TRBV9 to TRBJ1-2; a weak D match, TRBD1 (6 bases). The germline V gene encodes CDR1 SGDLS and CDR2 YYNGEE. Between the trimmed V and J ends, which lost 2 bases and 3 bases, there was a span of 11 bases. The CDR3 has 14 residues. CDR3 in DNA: TGTGCCAGCAGCGTGGGACAACTCCACTATGGCTACACCTTC. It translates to CASSVGQLHYGYTF.

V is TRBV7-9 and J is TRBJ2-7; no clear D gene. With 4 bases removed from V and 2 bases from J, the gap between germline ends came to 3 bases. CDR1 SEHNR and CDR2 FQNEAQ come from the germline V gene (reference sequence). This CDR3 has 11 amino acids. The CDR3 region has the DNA TGTGCCAGCAGCTCTGCCTACGAGCAGTACTTC. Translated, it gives CASSSAYEQYF.

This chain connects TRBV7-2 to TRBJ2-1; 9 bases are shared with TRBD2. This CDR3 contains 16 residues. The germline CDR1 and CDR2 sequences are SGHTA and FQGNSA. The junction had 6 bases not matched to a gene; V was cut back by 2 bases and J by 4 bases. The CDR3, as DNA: TGTGCCAGCAGCTTACAAAGCGGGGGGATTTACAATGAGCAGTTCTTC. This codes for CASSLQSGGIYNEQFF.

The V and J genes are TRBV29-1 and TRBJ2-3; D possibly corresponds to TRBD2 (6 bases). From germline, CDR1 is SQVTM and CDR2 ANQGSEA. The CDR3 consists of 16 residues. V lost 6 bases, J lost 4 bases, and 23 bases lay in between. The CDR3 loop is CSVSRVEGVRADTQYF. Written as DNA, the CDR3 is TGCAGCGTCTCGCGGGTGGAGGGAGTCAGGGCAGATACGCAGTATTTT.

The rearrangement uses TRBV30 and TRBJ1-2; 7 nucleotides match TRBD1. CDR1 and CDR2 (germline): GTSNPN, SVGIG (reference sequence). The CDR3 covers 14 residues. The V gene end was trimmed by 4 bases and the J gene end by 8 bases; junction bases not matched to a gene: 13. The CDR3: CAWTNQGGGGGYTF. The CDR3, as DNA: TGTGCCTGGACAAATCAAGGAGGGGGCGGCGGCTACACCTTC.

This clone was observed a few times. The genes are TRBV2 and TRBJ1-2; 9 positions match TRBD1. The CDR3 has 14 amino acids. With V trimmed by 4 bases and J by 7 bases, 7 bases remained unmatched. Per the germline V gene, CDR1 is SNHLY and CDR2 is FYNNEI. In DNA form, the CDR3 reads TGTGCCAGCAGTGTTTACAGGGGGCAAGGTGGCTACACCTTC. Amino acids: CASSVYRGQGGYTF.

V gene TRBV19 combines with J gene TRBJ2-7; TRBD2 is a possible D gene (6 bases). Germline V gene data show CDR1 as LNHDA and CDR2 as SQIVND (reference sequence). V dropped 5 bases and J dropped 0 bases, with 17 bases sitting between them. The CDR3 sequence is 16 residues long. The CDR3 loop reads CASSPRTPGGSYEQYF. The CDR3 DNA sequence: TGTGCCAGTAGTCCGAGGACCCCCGGGGGCTCCTACGAGCAGTACTTC. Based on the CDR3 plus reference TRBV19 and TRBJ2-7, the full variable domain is DGGITQSPKYLFRKEGQNVTLSCEQNLNHDAMYWYRQDPGQGLRLIYYSQIVNDFQKGDIAEGYSVSREKKESFPLTVTSAQKNPTAFYLCASSPRTPGGSYEQYFGPGTRLTVT.

CDR3 DNA sequence: TGTGCCAGCTCACCGAGCGGGTCTAATTCACCCCTCCACTTT. This translates into CASSPSGSNSPLHF. The gene calls are TRBV18 and TRBJ1-6; D gene ambiguous. Germline assignment: CDR1 KGHSH and CDR2 LQKENI. Trimming cost V 3 bases and J 6 bases, with 9 bases left between them. CDR3 length equals 14 residues.

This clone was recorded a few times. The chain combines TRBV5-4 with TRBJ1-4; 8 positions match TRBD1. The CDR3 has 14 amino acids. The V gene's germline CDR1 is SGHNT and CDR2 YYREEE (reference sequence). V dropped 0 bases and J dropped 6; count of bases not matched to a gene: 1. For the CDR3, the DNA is TGTGCCAGCAGCTTGGCAGGGGGCCATGAAAAACTGTTTTTT. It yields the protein CASSLAGGHEKLFF.

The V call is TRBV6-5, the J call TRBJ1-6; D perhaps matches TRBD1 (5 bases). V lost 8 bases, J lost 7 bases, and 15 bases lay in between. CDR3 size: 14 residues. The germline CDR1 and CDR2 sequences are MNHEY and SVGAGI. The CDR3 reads CASRTDTTNSPLHF. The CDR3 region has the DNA TGTGCCAGCCGGACGGACACGACGAATTCACCCCTCCACTTT.

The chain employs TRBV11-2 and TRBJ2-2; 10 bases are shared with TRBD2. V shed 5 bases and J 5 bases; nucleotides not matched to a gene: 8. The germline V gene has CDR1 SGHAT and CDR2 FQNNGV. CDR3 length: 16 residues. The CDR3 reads CASSPGATSGTGELFF. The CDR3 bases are TGTGCCAGCAGCCCCGGGGCGACTAGCGGGACCGGGGAGCTGTTTTTT.

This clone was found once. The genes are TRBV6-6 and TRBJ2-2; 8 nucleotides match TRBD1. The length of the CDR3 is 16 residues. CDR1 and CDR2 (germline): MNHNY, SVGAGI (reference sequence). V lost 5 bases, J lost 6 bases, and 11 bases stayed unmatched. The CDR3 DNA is TGTGCCAGCAGTCAGACCGGGACAGGTTTCCCCGGGGAGCTGTTTTTT. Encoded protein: CASSQTGTGFPGELFF.